A selection of T cell receptor beta chains follows, all from one sample in a study of tumor-infiltrating lymphocytes in primary liver carcinoma. TCRdb fed the multiplex PCR reads into MiXCR, producing one record per CDR3 protein. The table records 300,000 to 400,000 distinct CDR3 sequences, 50% to 70% of them present only once. The sample comprised peripheral blood. Receptors were obtained from a man aged 40-49 years with primary liver carcinoma and hepatitis B virus infection. Each CDR3 is given with its conserved first and last residue. A D gene is named only where the DNA matches it firmly. The listing skips clone size in some rows; elsewhere it reads once, few, many or a size class.

abundance	d_gene	v_gene	j_gene	CDR3aa	CDR3nt
-	TRBD2	TRBV12-3/TRBV12-4	TRBJ2-3	CASSLAVADTQYF	TGTGCCAGCAGCCTAGCGGTAGCAGATACGCAGTATTTC
-	-	TRBV4-1	TRBJ1-2	CASSQDRLFGSYTF	TGCGCCAGCAGCCAAGACCGGCTCTTTGGTAGCTACACCTTC
-	-	TRBV7-8	TRBJ2-7	CAGLGPTGYQYF	TGTGCTGGTTTGGGACCCACGGGGTATCAGTACTTC
few	-	TRBV6-2/TRBV6-3	TRBJ2-1	CASSYAAGNNEQFF	TGTGCCAGCAGTTATGCTGCGGGCAACAATGAGCAGTTCTTC
-	-	TRBV6-6	TRBJ2-7	CASSSDLNEQYF	TGTGCCAGCAGTTCCGACTTAAACGAGCAGTACTTC
many	-	TRBV6-1	TRBJ2-3	CASMTRPSTDTQYF	TGTGCCAGCATGACTAGACCTAGCACAGATACGCAGTATTTT
many	TRBD1	TRBV4-1	TRBJ2-6	CASSLNRGSGANVLTF	TGCGCCAGCAGCCTCAACAGGGGCTCTGGGGCCAACGTCCTGACTTTC
-	TRBD2	TRBV12-3/TRBV12-4	TRBJ2-7	CSISPGTSGSYEQYF	TGTTCCATCAGTCCTGGGACTAGCGGGAGCTACGAGCAGTACTTC
-	-	TRBV12-3/TRBV12-4	TRBJ2-2	CASSLASTGELFF	TGTGCCAGCAGTTTAGCGAGCACCGGGGAGCTGTTTTTT
-	-	TRBV14	TRBJ2-7	CASSWMGVSEQYF	TGTGCCAGCAGCTGGATGGGGGTTTCCGAGCAGTACTTC
-	-	TRBV6-5	TRBJ2-7	CANSRAGELYEQYF	TGTGCCAACAGCCGCGCCGGGGAACTTTACGAGCAGTACTTC
-	-	TRBV5-1	TRBJ1-2	CASSLDEAGYTF	TGCGCCAGCAGCTTGGATGAAGCCGGCTACACCTTC
-	-	TRBV7-8	TRBJ2-3	CASSFEQRTDTQYF	TGTGCCAGCAGCTTCGAGCAGCGAACAGATACGCAGTATTTT
-	-	TRBV6-1	TRBJ2-5	CASSEGGAVETQYF	TGTGCCAGCAGTGAAGGGGGGGCGGTAGAGACCCAGTACTTC
few	TRBD1	TRBV4-2	TRBJ1-5	CASSQDRGSNQSQHF	TGCGCCAGTAGCCAAGACAGGGGCAGCAATCAGTCCCAGCATTTT
-	-	TRBV7-9	TRBJ1-5	CATGTGDQPQHF	TGTGCCACGGGTACAGGCGATCAGCCCCAGCATTTT
many	TRBD2	TRBV11-2	TRBJ2-3	CASSRRSGSSGDTQYF	TGTGCCAGCAGCCGTCGTAGCGGGAGCTCAGGAGATACGCAGTATTTT